Below are 14 T cell receptor beta chains sequenced from a single sample in a study of T cells in Graves' hyperthyroidism and ophthalmopathy. Amplified regions were TCR beta CDR3 sequences from RNA transcripts. The primer set for the first-round RT-PCR of the TCR CDR3 was HTBI. TCRdb reprocessed the multiplex PCR reads via MiXCR and lists one record per CDR3 protein. The data contain hundreds of thousands of distinct CDR3 sequences, around 16% of them singletons. Sequencing used blood. These receptors originate from a woman under 30 with Graves' hyperthyroidism.

This clonotype was seen at least ten times. V is TRBV4-2 and J is TRBJ2-7; 7 positions match TRBD2. Per germline, CDR1 LGHNA and CDR2 YNFKEQ. CDR3 length: 16 residues. V was pared by 3 bases and J by 4 bases, with 12 bases of the junction left unmatched. The CDR3 loop reads CASSQSPKTGGYEQYF. The CDR3 DNA reads TGTGCCAGCAGCCAGTCCCCCAAGACGGGGGGATACGAGCAGTACTTC.

This clonotype was counted many times. The chain couples TRBV12-3 or TRBV12-4 to TRBJ1-2; D may be TRBD1 (6 bases). The CDR3 loop spans 15 amino acids. Trimming cost V 3 bases and J 5 bases, with 16 bases left between them. CDR3 sequence (DNA): TGTGCCAGCAGTTTGAGTGGAGGACAGCAGTATGGCTACACCTTC. It translates to CASSLSGGQQYGYTF.

This clonotype showed up just a few times. The J gene is TRBJ2-5, the V gene TRBV11-3, with 7 bases fitting TRBD1. The germline V gene has CDR1 SGHNT and CDR2 YENEEA. V lost 5 bases to trimming and J lost 2 bases; unmatched junction nucleotides: 8. This CDR3 spans 15 amino acids. The CDR3 DNA sequence: TGTGCCAGCAGCGCCCGGGACAGCCTGCAAGAGACCCAGTACTTC. Translated, it gives CASSARDSLQETQYF.

This clonotype has ten or more counts. V usage is TRBV28 and J usage is TRBJ2-7; TRBD2 might be the D (5 bases). This CDR3 contains 13 residues. The V end lost 7 bases, the J end lost 3 bases, and 13 bases lay between the germline ends. Germline lookup yields CDR1 MDHEN and CDR2 SYDVKM. The CDR3 loop is CASIPAGNYEQYF. CDR3 nucleotide sequence: TGTGCCAGCATTCCCGCCGGGAACTACGAGCAGTACTTC.

The chain combines TRBV24-1 with TRBJ2-6; 7 nucleotides agree with TRBD1. The CDR3 runs to 17 residues. Per the germline V gene, CDR1 is KGHDR and CDR2 is SFDVKD. V shed 3 bases, J shed 0 bases, and the junction held 4 bases outside the gene matches. This chain's CDR3 is CATSDPNRGSGANVLTF. The CDR3 DNA follows: TGTGCCACCAGTGATCCCAACAGGGGCTCTGGGGCCAACGTCCTGACTTTC.

This clonotype was seen repeatedly, ten times or more. V gene TRBV7-9 combines with J gene TRBJ1-2; maybe TRBD1 (6 bases). The V end was cut by 4 bases, the J end by 4 bases, with 10 bases between. The CDR3 has 13 residues. Germline loops: CDR1 SEHNR, CDR2 FQNEAQ (reference sequence). This CDR3 is CASSSPGAYGYTF. CDR3 DNA: TGTGCCAGCAGCTCCCCGGGGGCCTATGGCTACACCTTC. Full variable domain (missing parts from reference TRBV7-9 and TRBJ1-2): DTGVSQNPRHKITKRGQNVTFRCDPISEHNRLYWYRQTLGQGPEFLTYFQNEAQLEKSRLLSDRFSAERPKGSFSTLEIQRTEQGDSAMYLCASSSPGAYGYTFGSGTRLTVV.

This clonotype has at least ten counts. The J gene is TRBJ2-1, the V gene TRBV6-1; 9 nucleotides match TRBD1. The CDR3 is made up of 15 amino acids. The germline gives CDR1 MNHNS, CDR2 SASEGT. Germline trimming cut 5 bases from V and 3 bases from J; bases unmatched to any gene: 5. CDR3 DNA sequence: TGTGCCAGCAGTTCCAACAGGGGGCACTACAATGAGCAGTTCTTC. Protein sequence: CASSSNRGHYNEQFF.

This clonotype showed up many times. The rearrangement uses TRBV7-2 and TRBJ2-7; D is perhaps TRBD1 or TRBD2 (6 bases each). The germline V gene has CDR1 SGHTA and CDR2 FQGNSA. The CDR3 contains 15 residues. The V end was cut by 1 base, the J end by 3 bases, with 13 bases between. The CDR3 protein is CASSLVGGRYYEQYF. DNA for the CDR3: TGTGCCAGCAGCTTAGTAGGGGGGCGTTACTACGAGCAGTACTTC.

This clonotype occurred a few times. The conserved closing phenylalanine or tryptophan is absent in this CDR3, likely reflecting a read error. CDR3: CASSPGRSTDTQYL. Here the CDR3 DNA reads TGCGCCAGCAGCCCCGGCAGGAGCACAGATACGCAGTATCTT. The rearrangement uses TRBV5-1 and TRBJ2-3, with no clear D. V was cut by 4 bases and J by 0 bases, with 9 bases left in between. The CDR3 consists of 14 residues. Germline CDR1 and CDR2: SGHRS and YFSETQ.

On this clonotype itself: This may be a read error, as it is one base from a much larger clone. The chain joins TRBV27 to TRBJ1-5; possible D gene TRBD1, 6 bases. CDR1 is MNHEY and CDR2 is SMNVEV in the germline V gene (reference sequence). This CDR3 spans 13 amino acids. Trimming removed 5 bases at V and 5 bases at J, with 10 bases between. CDR3: CASSNRADQPQHF. The CDR3 DNA reads as TGTGCCAGCAGTAACAGGGCCGATCAGCCCCAGCATTTT.

This clonotype was seen at least ten times. The chain links TRBV5-1 to TRBJ1-1, with unresolved D. V was clipped by 2 bases and J by 0 bases, with 14 bases between them. The CDR3 spans 16 residues. The germline V gene has CDR1 SGHRS and CDR2 YFSETQ. As DNA, the CDR3 is TGCGCCAGCAGCTTCTCCCTAATTCGGGTGAACACTGAAGCTTTCTTT. It translates to CASSFSLIRVNTEAFF.

This clonotype was found many times. The V call is TRBV3-1, the J call TRBJ1-3; D is ambiguous. With 1 base removed from V and 4 bases from J, the gap between germline ends came to 8 bases. This CDR3 has 14 residues. Germline values: CDR1 LGHDT, CDR2 YNNKEL (reference sequence). The CDR3 spells CASSQGLVGNTIYF. The CDR3 DNA follows: TGTGCCAGCAGCCAAGGTTTGGTCGGAAACACCATATATTTT.

This CDR3 is CSARLDRVNTDTQYF. The CDR3 DNA reads as TGCAGTGCTAGATTGGACAGGGTTAACACAGATACGCAGTATTTT. The chain joins TRBV20-1 to TRBJ2-3, with TRBD1 matching over 8 bases. CDR1 DFQATT and CDR2 SNEGSKA come from the germline V gene (reference sequence). Trimming took 2 bases from V and 2 from J; bases not matched to a gene: 6. The CDR3 consists of 15 residues.

This clonotype was seen ten or more times. The V call is TRBV18, the J call TRBJ2-1; D unclear. The CDR3 is 14 residues long. The V and J ends lost 8 bases and 12 bases respectively, with 23 bases between them. Looked up from germline, CDR1 is KGHSH and CDR2 is LQKENI. CDR3 coding DNA: TGTGCCAGCCGCGATACCCCCAGGTTCGTGGGGCAGTTCTTC. Translating it yields CASRDTPRFVGQFF.